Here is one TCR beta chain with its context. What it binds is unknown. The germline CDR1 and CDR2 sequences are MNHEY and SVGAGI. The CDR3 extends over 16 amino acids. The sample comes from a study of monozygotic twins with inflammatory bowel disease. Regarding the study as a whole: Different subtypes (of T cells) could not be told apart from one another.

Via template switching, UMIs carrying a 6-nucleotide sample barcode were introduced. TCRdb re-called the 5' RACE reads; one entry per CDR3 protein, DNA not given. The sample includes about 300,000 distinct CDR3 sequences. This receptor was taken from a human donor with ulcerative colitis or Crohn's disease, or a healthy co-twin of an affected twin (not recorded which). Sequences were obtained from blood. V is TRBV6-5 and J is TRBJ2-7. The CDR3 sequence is CASSYRWTDPSYEQYF.